This T cell receptor (beta chain) was recovered during a study of blood T cells in healthy people across ages. General study results and limits: It was held that the diversity estimates obtained from one million T cells were underestimates.

On this clonotype itself: Its antigen remains unidentified.

Primed by a sample-barcoded 5' primer and a J-beta primer mix, a second PCR proceeded for 7 to 11 cycles. TCRdb redid the calling of the 5' RACE reads with MiXCR, one entry per CDR3 protein. The sample contains 1.2 million to 1.5 million distinct CDR3 sequences, approximately 59% of which appear only once. The CDR3 loop spans 15 amino acids. Per the germline V gene, CDR1 is MDHEN and CDR2 is SYDVKM. The V end lost 7 bases, the J end lost 8 bases, and 20 bases lay between the germline ends. V usage is TRBV28 and J usage is TRBJ1-4; possibly TRBD1 for D (6 bases). Sequenced input: blood. The receptor was isolated from a man younger than 35 in good health. The CDR3 reads CASTIMGGPREKLFF. The CDR3 DNA reads TGTGCCAGCACCATAATGGGGGGGCCTAGGGAAAAACTGTTTTTT.